One and the same sample provided the 17 T cell receptor beta chains below, sequenced in a study of T-cell reconstitution after alpha-beta-depleted transplantation in children. A TCRbeta library incorporating unique molecular identifiers was prepared. TCRdb ran MiXCR on the PCR reads and lists one entry per CDR3 protein. This sample has fewer than 130,000 distinct CDR3 sequences, with about a tenth found just once. Sequencing was performed on PBMCs from the stem cell graft donor, taken from the stem cell graft. Every receptor here comes from a human donor who donated a stem cell graft to a child with acute lymphoblastic leukemia.

This clonotype was detected ten times or more. CDR3 in amino acids: CSPLAGGTDTQYF. Written as DNA, the CDR3 is TGCAGTCCTTTAGCGGGAGGCACAGATACGCAGTATTTT. The chain employs TRBV20-1 and TRBJ2-3; TRBD2 matches 9 bases. The CDR3 is 13 amino acids. V shed 8 bases, J shed 1 base, and the junction held 4 bases outside the gene matches. Germline CDR1 DFQATT, CDR2 SNEGSKA (reference sequence).

This clonotype occurred a few times. At one of its ends the junction is not consistent with the germline gene, which may arise from a read error. The chain uses TRBV20-1 and TRBJ2-1, with TRBD2 matching 12 bases. Germline CDR1 reads DFQATT; CDR2 reads SNEGSKA (reference sequence). The CDR3 is made up of 16 amino acids. DNA of the CDR3: TGCTGTGCTAGACTAGCGGGGGACCATTCCTACAATGAGCAGTTCTTC. Translation gives CCARLAGDHSYNEQFF.

This clonotype was seen many times. The chain is built from TRBV29-1 and TRBJ2-5; 11 bases agree with TRBD1. The CDR3 has 15 amino acids. V lost 4 bases to trimming and J lost 4 bases; unmatched junction nucleotides: 8. The germline V gene has CDR1 SQVTM and CDR2 ANQGSEA. The CDR3 nucleotides read TGCAGCGTTGTTGGGGACAGGGGGAGAGGAGAGACCCAGTACTTC. This translates into CSVVGDRGRGETQYF.

This clonotype was counted many times. The rearrangement uses TRBV9 and TRBJ2-7, with 9 nucleotides matching TRBD1. The germline V gene encodes CDR1 SGDLS and CDR2 YYNGEE. The CDR3 covers 14 residues. V gave up 3 bases and J gave up 3 bases; unmatched junction bases: 4. CDR3 sequence reads: CASSDPGQGYEQYF. Written as DNA, the CDR3 is TGTGCCAGCAGCGATCCGGGACAGGGCTACGAGCAGTACTTC.

This clonotype was picked up many times. The rearrangement joins TRBV12-3 or TRBV12-4 to TRBJ1-5; TRBD1 is a possible D gene (5 bases). Trimming left V 6 bases short and J 3 bases short, with 12 bases between. This CDR3 comprises 14 residues. The CDR3 protein is CASSPGSYNQPQHF. The DNA of the CDR3 is TGTGCCAGCAGCCCAGGGTCCTACAATCAGCCCCAGCATTTT.

This clonotype was seen many times. This rearrangement joins TRBV30 to TRBJ1-3, with D unresolved. The V and J ends lost 3 bases and 2 bases respectively, with 11 bases between them. This CDR3 has 14 residues. Germline values: CDR1 GTSNPN, CDR2 SVGIG (reference sequence). The CDR3 reads CAWRPTRTGNTIYF. The DNA of the CDR3 is TGTGCCTGGAGGCCGACACGGACTGGAAACACCATATATTTT.

This clonotype was counted many times. J is TRBJ1-6 and V is TRBV12-3 or TRBV12-4, with D perhaps TRBD1 (5 bases). The CDR3 loop spans 16 amino acids. With 3 bases removed from V and 0 bases from J, the gap between germline ends came to 9 bases. CDR3 protein: CASSLGQTSYNSPLHF. In DNA, the CDR3 is TGTGCCAGCAGTTTGGGGCAGACCTCCTATAATTCACCCCTCCACTTT.

In its sample, this clonotype was seen many times. V gene TRBV5-5 combines with J gene TRBJ1-2; possible D gene TRBD1, 5 bases. The germline gives CDR1 SGHKS, CDR2 YYEKEE (reference sequence). There are 14 residues in the CDR3. Trimming left V 0 bases short and J 5 bases short, with 11 bases between. The CDR3 reads CASSLDGGRYGYTF. CDR3 DNA sequence: TGTGCCAGCAGCTTGGACGGGGGAAGGTATGGCTACACCTTC.

This clonotype was seen ten or more times. V usage is TRBV6-2 or TRBV6-3 and J usage is TRBJ2-1, with TRBD2 matching 13 bases. Germline V gene lookup returns CDR1 MNHEY and CDR2 SVGEGT. The CDR3 has 17 residues. The V gene end was trimmed by 2 bases and the J gene end by 7 bases; junction bases not matched to a gene: 8. CDR3: CASSYLGLAGALNEQFF. For the CDR3, the DNA is TGTGCCAGCAGTTACCTCGGACTAGCGGGGGCTCTTAATGAGCAGTTCTTC.

The chain uses TRBV20-1 and TRBJ2-1; 8 bases match TRBD2. V was clipped by 3 bases and J by 8 bases; unmatched bases: 9. Looked up from germline, CDR1 is DFQATT and CDR2 is SNEGSKA (reference sequence). The length of the CDR3 is 14 residues. The CDR3 bases are TGCAGTGCTAGTAGGGCGGGAGGTGTGGATGAGCAGTTCTTC. Its translation is CSASRAGGVDEQFF.

This clonotype appeared many times. The gene calls are TRBV5-1 and TRBJ2-7, with D unclear. Germline values: CDR1 SGHRS, CDR2 YFSETQ. The CDR3 has 13 amino acids. Between the trimmed V and J ends, which lost 6 bases and 4 bases, there was a span of 14 bases. DNA for the CDR3: TGCGCCAGCAACGATGGGGATTTGTACGAGCAGTACTTC. Residues: CASNDGDLYEQYF. The full variable domain, with the rest looked up from reference TRBV5-1 and TRBJ2-7, is KAGVTQTPRYLIKTRGQQVTLSCSPISGHRSVSWYQQTPGQGLQFLFEYFSETQRNKGNFPGRFSGRQFSNSRSEMNVSTLELGDSALYLCASNDGDLYEQYFGPGTRLTVT.

In this sample, this clonotype turned up many times. The V call is TRBV19, the J call TRBJ2-7, with a possible D match to TRBD1 (6 bases). Germline V gene sequence: CDR1 LNHDA, CDR2 SQIVND (reference sequence). This CDR3 region has 14 residues. V was clipped by 6 bases and J by 1 base, with 13 bases between them. The CDR3: CASSTQGWSYEQYF. DNA for the CDR3: TGTGCCAGTAGCACACAGGGCTGGTCCTACGAGCAGTACTTC.

This clonotype appeared many times. The chain links TRBV12-3 or TRBV12-4 to TRBJ2-7, with a weak D call TRBD1 (5 bases). V was clipped by 5 bases and J by 6 bases, with 11 bases between them. The CDR3 covers 12 residues. The CDR3 sequence is CASSPAGPEQYF. Written as DNA, the CDR3 is TGTGCCAGCAGTCCCGCAGGGCCCGAGCAGTACTTC.

The table lists this clonotype with many counts. The chain joins TRBV4-3 to TRBJ1-5, with a tentative D call TRBD1 (5 bases). V shed 4 bases and J shed 0 bases, with 10 bases lying between them. The CDR3 is made up of 15 amino acids. CDR1 LGHNA and CDR2 YSLEER come from the germline V gene. This CDR3 reads CASSPFRVSNQPQHF. The DNA for the CDR3 is TGCGCCAGCAGCCCCTTCAGGGTTAGCAATCAGCCCCAGCATTTT.

This clonotype was detected ten times or more. The chain recombines TRBV4-1 with TRBJ2-1, with 8 bases lining up with TRBD2. Germline V lookup: CDR1 MGHRA, CDR2 YSYEKL. This CDR3 region has 15 residues. Trimming at V came to 1 base and at J to 10 bases, leaving 9 bases not matched to a gene. CDR3 amino acids: CASSQGTGGAVEQFF. DNA for the CDR3: TGCGCCAGCAGCCAAGGGACCGGGGGGGCCGTCGAGCAGTTCTTC.

This clonotype was picked up many times. J is TRBJ1-2 and V is TRBV5-6; D is unclear. Germline CDR1 SGHDT, CDR2 YYEEEE. V was pared by 0 bases and J by 5 bases, with 14 bases between. This CDR3 spans 15 amino acids. The CDR3 loop is CASSLAQAILYGYTF. Written as DNA, the CDR3 is TGTGCCAGCAGCTTGGCCCAGGCCATTTTATATGGCTACACCTTC.

There are many counts of this clonotype. The rearrangement links TRBV7-2 to TRBJ2-5; 9 positions agree with TRBD1. Trimming at V came to 4 bases and at J to 5 bases, leaving 5 bases not matched to a gene. The germline gives CDR1 SGHTA, CDR2 FQGNSA. The CDR3 consists of 14 residues. The CDR3, as DNA: TGTGCCAGCAGCTCTAACAGGGGGCAGGAGACCCAGTACTTC. Its translation: CASSSNRGQETQYF.